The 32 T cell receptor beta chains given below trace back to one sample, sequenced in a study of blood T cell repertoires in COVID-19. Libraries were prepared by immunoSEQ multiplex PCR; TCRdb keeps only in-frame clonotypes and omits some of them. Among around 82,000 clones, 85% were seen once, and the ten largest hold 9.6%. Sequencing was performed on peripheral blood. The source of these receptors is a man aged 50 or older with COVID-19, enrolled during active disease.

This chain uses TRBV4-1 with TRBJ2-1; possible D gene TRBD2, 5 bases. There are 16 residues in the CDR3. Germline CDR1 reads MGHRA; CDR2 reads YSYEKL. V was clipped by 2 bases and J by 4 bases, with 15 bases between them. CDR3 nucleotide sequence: TGCGCCAGCAGCCAACCCGGGGTGGACCCATACAATGAGCAGTTCTTC. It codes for CASSQPGVDPYNEQFF.

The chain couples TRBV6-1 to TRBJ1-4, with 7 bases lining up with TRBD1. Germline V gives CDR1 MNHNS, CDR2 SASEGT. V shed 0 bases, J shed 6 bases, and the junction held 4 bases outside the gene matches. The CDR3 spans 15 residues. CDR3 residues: CASSEATGVYEKLFF. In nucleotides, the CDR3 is TGTGCCAGCAGTGAAGCTACAGGGGTGTATGAAAAACTGTTTTTT.

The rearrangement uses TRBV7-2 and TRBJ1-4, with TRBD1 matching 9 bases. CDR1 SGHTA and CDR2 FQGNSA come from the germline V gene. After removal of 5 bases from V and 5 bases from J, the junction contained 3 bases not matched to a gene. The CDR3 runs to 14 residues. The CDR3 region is CASSPDRGNEKLFF. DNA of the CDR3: TGTGCCAGCAGCCCGGACAGGGGAAATGAAAAACTGTTTTTT.

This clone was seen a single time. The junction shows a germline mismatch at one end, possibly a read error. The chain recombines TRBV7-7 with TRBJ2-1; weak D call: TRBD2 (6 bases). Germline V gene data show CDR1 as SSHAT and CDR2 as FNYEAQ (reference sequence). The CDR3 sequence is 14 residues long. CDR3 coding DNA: TGTGCTAGCAGCTTATCTGCGACTAGTAATGAGCAGTTCTTC. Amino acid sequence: CASSLSATSNEQFF. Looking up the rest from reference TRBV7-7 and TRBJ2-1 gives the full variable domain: GAGVSQSPRYKVTKRGQDVTLRCDPISSHATLYWYQQALGQGPEFLTYFNYEAQPDKSGLPSDRFSAERPEGSISTLTIQRTEQRDSAMYRCASSLSATSNEQFFGPGTRLTVL.

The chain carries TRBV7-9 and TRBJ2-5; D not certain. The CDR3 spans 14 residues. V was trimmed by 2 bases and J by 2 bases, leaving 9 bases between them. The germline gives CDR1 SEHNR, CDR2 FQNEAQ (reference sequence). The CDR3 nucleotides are TGTGCCAGCAGCTTAAGAGAAAGTCAAGAGACCCAGTACTTC. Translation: CASSLRESQETQYF.

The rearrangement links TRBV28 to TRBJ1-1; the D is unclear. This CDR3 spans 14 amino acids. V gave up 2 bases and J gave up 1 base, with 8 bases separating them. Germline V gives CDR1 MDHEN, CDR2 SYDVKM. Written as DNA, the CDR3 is TGTGCCAGCAGTTTAGCGGCCAGGAACACTGAAGCTTTCTTT. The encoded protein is CASSLAARNTEAFF.

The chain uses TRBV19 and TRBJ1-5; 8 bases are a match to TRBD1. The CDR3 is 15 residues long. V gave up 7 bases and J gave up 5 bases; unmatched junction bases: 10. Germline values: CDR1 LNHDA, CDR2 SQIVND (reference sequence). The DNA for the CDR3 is TGTGCCAGTACCACGACAGGGGCCGGGGATCAGCCCCAGCATTTT. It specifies CASTTTGAGDQPQHF.

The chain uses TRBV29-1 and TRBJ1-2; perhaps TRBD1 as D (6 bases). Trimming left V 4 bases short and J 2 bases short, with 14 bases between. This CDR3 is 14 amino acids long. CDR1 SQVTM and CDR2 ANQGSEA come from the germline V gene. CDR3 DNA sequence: TGCAGCGTTGGATTCGGACAGAGAAACTATGGCTACACCTTC. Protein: CSVGFGQRNYGYTF.

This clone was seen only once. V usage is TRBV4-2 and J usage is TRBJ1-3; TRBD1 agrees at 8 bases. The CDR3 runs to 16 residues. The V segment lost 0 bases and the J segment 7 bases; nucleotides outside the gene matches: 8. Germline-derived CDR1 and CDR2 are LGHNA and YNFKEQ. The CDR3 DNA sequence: TGTGCCAGCAGCCAAGAGGGACAGGCCCGTGGGAACACCATATATTTT. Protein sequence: CASSQEGQARGNTIYF.

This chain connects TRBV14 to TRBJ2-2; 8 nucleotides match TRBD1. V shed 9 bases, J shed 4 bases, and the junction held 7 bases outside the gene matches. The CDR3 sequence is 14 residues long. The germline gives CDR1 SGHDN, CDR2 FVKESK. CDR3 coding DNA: TGTGCCAGTAGACAGGGGAGTACCACCGGGGAGCTGTTTTTT. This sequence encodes CASRQGSTTGELFF.

The CDR3 DNA sequence: TGCGCCAGCAGCTTGGAGGGGGTTGGCACTGAAGCTTTCTTT. Encoded protein: CASSLEGVGTEAFF. The chain employs TRBV5-1 and TRBJ1-1, with a possible D match to TRBD1 (6 bases). This CDR3 spans 14 amino acids. CDR1 and CDR2 from the germline V gene are SGHRS and YFSETQ. Trimming left V 0 bases short and J 4 bases short, with 10 bases between.

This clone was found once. CDR3 coding DNA: TGCGCCAGCAGCCAAGTGGACAGGTTCATGAACACTGAAGCTTTCTTT. Its protein is CASSQVDRFMNTEAFF. The chain recombines TRBV4-1 with TRBJ1-1, with 7 bases aligning to TRBD1. Germline loops: CDR1 MGHRA, CDR2 YSYEKL. Losses at the gene ends were 1 base for V and 0 bases for J; bases not matched to a gene: 5. The CDR3 is made up of 16 amino acids.

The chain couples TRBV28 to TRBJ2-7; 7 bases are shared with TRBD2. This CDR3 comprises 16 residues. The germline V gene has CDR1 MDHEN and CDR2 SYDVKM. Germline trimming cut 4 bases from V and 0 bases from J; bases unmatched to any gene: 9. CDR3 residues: CASSSYGRPSSYEQYF. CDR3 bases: TGTGCCAGCAGTTCCTACGGGAGGCCGAGCTCCTACGAGCAGTACTTC.

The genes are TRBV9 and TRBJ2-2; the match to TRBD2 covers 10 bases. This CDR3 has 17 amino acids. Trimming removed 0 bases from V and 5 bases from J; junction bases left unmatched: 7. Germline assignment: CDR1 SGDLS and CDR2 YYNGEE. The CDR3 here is CASSVGSSGRYTGELFF. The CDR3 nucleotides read TGTGCCAGCAGCGTAGGTAGTAGCGGGAGGTATACCGGGGAGCTGTTTTTT.

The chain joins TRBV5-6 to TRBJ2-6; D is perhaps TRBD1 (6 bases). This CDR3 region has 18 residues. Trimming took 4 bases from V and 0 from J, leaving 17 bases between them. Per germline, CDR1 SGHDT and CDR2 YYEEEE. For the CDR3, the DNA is TGTGCCAGCAGCCCGCAAGGGGGATATCTCTCTGGGGCCAACGTCCTGACTTTC. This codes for CASSPQGGYLSGANVLTF.

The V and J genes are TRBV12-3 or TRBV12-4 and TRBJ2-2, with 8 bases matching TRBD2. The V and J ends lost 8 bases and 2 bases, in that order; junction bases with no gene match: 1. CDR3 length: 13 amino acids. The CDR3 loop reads CASREGNTGELFF. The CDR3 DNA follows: TGTGCCAGCCGGGAGGGAAACACCGGGGAGCTGTTTTTT.

CDR3 DNA sequence: TGTGCCAGCAGTGAAATCGTAGGACTAGCAGACACTAGCACAGATACGCAGTATTTT. This sequence encodes CASSEIVGLADTSTDTQYF. The chain joins TRBV2 to TRBJ2-3; 8 nucleotides line up with TRBD2. After removal of 2 bases from V and 0 bases from J, the junction contained 13 bases not matched to a gene. The CDR3 is made up of 19 amino acids. Germline CDR1 and CDR2: SNHLY and FYNNEI.

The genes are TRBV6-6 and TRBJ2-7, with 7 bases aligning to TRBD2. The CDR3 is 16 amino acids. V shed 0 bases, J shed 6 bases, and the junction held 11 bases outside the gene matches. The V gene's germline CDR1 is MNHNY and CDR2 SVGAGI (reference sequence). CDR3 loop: CASSYSRPGLVGEQYF. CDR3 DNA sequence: TGTGCCAGCAGTTACTCGAGGCCCGGACTAGTGGGCGAGCAGTACTTC.

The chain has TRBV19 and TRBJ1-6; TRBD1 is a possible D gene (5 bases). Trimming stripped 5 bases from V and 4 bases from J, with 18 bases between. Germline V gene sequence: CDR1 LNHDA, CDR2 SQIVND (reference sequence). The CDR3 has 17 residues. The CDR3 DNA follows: TGTGCCAGTAGTGAGATACAGGACACTTCTTATAATTCACCCCTCCACTTT. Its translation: CASSEIQDTSYNSPLHF. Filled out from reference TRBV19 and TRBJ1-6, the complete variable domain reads DGGITQSPKYLFRKEGQNVTLSCEQNLNHDAMYWYRQDPGQGLRLIYYSQIVNDFQKGDIAEGYSVSREKKESFPLTVTSAQKNPTAFYLCASSEIQDTSYNSPLHFGNGTRLTVT.

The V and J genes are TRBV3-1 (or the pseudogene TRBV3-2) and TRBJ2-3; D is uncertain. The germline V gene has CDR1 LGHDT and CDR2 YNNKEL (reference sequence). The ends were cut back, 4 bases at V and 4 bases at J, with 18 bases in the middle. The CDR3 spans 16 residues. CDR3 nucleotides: TGTGCCAGCAGCCCGCTAGGAACCGTTGGCGCAGATACGCAGTATTTT. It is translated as CASSPLGTVGADTQYF.

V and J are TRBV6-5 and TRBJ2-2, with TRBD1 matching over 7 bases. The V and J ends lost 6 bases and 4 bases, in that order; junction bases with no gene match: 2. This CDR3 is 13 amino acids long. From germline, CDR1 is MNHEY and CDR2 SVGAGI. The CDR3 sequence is CASSRQGTGELFF. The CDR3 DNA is TGTGCCAGCAGCCGACAGGGCACCGGGGAGCTGTTTTTT.

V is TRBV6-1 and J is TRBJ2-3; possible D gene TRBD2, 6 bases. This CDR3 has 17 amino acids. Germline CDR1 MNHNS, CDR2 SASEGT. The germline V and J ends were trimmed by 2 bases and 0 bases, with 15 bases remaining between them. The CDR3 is CASSESLADISTDTQYF. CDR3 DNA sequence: TGTGCCAGCAGTGAATCTTTAGCGGATATCAGCACAGATACGCAGTATTTT.

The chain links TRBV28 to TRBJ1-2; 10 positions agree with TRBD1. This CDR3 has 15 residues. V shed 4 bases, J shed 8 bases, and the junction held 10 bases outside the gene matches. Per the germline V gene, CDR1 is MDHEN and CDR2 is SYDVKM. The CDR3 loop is CASSSRQGAERGYTF. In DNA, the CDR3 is TGTGCCAGCAGTTCACGACAGGGGGCGGAGAGGGGCTACACCTTC.

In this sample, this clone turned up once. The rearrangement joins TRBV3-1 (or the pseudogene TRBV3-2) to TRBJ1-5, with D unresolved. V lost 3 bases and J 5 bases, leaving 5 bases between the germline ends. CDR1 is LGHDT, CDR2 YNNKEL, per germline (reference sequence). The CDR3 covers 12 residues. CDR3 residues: CASSHSDQPQHF. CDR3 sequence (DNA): TGTGCCAGCAGCCACAGCGATCAGCCCCAGCATTTT.

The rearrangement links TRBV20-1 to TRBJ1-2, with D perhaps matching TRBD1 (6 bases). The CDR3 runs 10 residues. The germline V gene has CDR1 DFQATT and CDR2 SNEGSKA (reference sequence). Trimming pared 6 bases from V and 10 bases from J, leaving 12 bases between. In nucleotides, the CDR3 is TGCAGTGCCTGGGACAACGACTACACCTTC. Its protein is CSAWDNDYTF.

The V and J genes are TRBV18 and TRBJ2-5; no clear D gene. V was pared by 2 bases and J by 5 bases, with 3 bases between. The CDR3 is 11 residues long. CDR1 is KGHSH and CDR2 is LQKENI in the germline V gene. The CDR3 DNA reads TGTGCCAGCTCACCAGCGGAGACCCAGTACTTC. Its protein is CASSPAETQYF.

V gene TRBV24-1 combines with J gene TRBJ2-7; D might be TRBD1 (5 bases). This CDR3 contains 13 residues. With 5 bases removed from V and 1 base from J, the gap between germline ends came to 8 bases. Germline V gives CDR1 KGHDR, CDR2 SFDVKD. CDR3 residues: CATSGTPSYEQYF. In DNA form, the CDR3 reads TGTGCCACCAGTGGGACACCTTCCTACGAGCAGTACTTC.

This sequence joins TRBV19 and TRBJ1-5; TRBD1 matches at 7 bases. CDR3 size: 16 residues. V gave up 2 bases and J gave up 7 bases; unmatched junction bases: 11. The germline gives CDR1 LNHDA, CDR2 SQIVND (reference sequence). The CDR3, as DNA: TGTGCCAGTAGTATAACCGACAGGGTCATAACGCAGCCCCAGCATTTT. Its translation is CASSITDRVITQPQHF.

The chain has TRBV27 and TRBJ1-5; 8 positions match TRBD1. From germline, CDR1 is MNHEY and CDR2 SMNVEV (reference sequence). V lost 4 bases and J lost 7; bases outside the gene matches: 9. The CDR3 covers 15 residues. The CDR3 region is CASSSSGQGRQPQHF. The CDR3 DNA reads TGTGCCAGCAGTTCCTCCGGACAGGGAAGGCAGCCCCAGCATTTT.

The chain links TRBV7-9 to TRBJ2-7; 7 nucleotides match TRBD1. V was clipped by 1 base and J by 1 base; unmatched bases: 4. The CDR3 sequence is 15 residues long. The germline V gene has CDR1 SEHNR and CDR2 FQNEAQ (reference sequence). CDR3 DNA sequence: TGTGCCAGCAGCTTAGAGGGGACAGCATCCTACGAGCAGTACTTC. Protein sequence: CASSLEGTASYEQYF.

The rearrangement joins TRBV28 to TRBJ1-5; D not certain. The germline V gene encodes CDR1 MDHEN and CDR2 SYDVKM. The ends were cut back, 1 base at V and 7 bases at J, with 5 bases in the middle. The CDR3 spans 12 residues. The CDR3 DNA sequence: TGTGCCAGCAGTTTATCTCGGCAGCCCCAGCATTTT. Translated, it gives CASSLSRQPQHF. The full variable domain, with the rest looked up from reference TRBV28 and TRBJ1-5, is DVKVTQSSRYLVKRTGEKVFLECVQDMDHENMFWYRQDPGLGLRLIYFSYDVKMKEKGDIPEGYSVSREKKERFSLILESASTNQTSMYLCASSLSRQPQHFGDGTRLSIL.

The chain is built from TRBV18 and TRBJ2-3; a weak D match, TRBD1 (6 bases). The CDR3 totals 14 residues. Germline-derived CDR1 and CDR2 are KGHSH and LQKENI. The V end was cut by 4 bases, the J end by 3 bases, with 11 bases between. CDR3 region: CASSRQGSTDTQYF. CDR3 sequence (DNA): TGTGCCAGCTCACGCCAGGGGAGTACAGATACGCAGTATTTT.